There are many counts of the clone carrying this T cell receptor (beta chain). It was considered stable Graves' hyperthyroidism when ophthalmopathy did not progress within 18 months. Among the patients, aged 18 to 65, hyperthyroidism was newly diagnosed and had lasted under 2 months. V lost 6 bases and J lost 3, with 12 bases in between. This CDR3 is built from 13 residues. CDR1 and CDR2 from the germline V gene are MDHEN and SYDVKM. The data belong to a study of T cells in Graves' hyperthyroidism and ophthalmopathy. It was RNA transcripts that yielded the amplified TCR beta CDR3 regions. TCR CDR3 underwent first-round RT-PCR with the HTBI primer set. Each CDR3 protein is one row after TCRdb ran MiXCR on the multiplex PCR reads. The sample shows approximately 420,000 distinct CDR3 sequences, around 13% of them seen only once.

The chain joins TRBV28 to TRBJ2-7; D gene ambiguous. The clonotype comes from a woman aged 18 to 35 with Graves' hyperthyroidism. The source material was blood. CDR3 loop: CASSPIIFYEQYF. The DNA for the CDR3 is TGTGCCAGCAGCCCGATTATCTTCTACGAGCAGTACTTC. Full variable domain (rest looked up from reference TRBV28 and TRBJ2-7): DVKVTQSSRYLVKRTGEKVFLECVQDMDHENMFWYRQDPGLGLRLIYFSYDVKMKEKGDIPEGYSVSREKKERFSLILESASTNQTSMYLCASSPIIFYEQYFGPGTRLTVT.